This entry lists 13 T cell receptor beta chains sequenced from one sample in a study of cytomegalovirus exposure and HLA in healthy donors. Only in-frame clones appear in the TCRdb table, and some are missing; sequencing was by immunoSEQ multiplex PCR. The repertoire consists of tens of thousands of clones, with 80% to 85% occurring once and the leading ten covering 9% to 13%. Sequenced input: PBMCs. The receptors shown here come from a woman in her late teens or twenties in good health and CMV-seropositive.

This clone was detected a few times. The CDR3 is CASSPEWRGDTEAFF. The CDR3, as DNA: TGTGCCAGCAGTCCCGAATGGCGGGGGGACACTGAAGCTTTCTTT. The genes are TRBV27 and TRBJ1-1, with D perhaps TRBD1 (5 bases). With 5 bases removed from V and 3 bases from J, the gap between germline ends came to 16 bases. The length of the CDR3 is 15 residues. Looked up from germline, CDR1 is MNHEY and CDR2 is SMNVEV (reference sequence).

This chain uses TRBV6-5 with TRBJ2-1; the match to TRBD2 covers 9 bases. The V gene end was trimmed by 2 bases and the J gene end by 6 bases; junction bases not matched to a gene: 2. From germline, CDR1 is MNHEY and CDR2 SVGAGI. The CDR3 loop spans 14 amino acids. CDR3 in DNA: TGTGCCAGCAGTTACGGGACTAGCCGCAATGAGCAGTTCTTC. Amino acid sequence: CASSYGTSRNEQFF.

V and J are TRBV19 and TRBJ1-5; no clear D. Trimming shortened V by 0 bases and J by 0 bases, and 6 bases separated the two germline ends. This CDR3 has 15 residues. Germline assignment: CDR1 LNHDA and CDR2 SQIVND (reference sequence). CDR3 in DNA: TGTGCCAGTAGTATAGAGGCGGTTAGCAATCAGCCCCAGCATTTT. This gives the protein CASSIEAVSNQPQHF.

The CDR3 DNA sequence: TGTGCCAGCAGTGGCCGCGGGGGGATCTCCTACGAGCAGTACTTC. Amino acid sequence: CASSGRGGISYEQYF. The chain links TRBV25-1 to TRBJ2-7; the match to TRBD2 covers 8 bases. CDR3 length equals 15 residues. The trim removed 4 bases at V and 0 bases at J, leaving 5 bases unmatched. The V gene's germline CDR1 is MGHDK and CDR2 SYGVNS.

Only one count was recorded for this clone. The CDR3 sequence is CASSFQGDTEAFF. CDR3 in DNA: TGCGCCAGCAGCTTTCAGGGGGATACTGAAGCTTTCTTT. This chain joins TRBV5-1 and TRBJ1-1; 7 bases match TRBD1. Trimming took 2 bases from V and 5 from J; bases not matched to a gene: 3. Germline V gives CDR1 SGHRS, CDR2 YFSETQ. The CDR3 is 13 residues long.

The chain is built from TRBV7-3 and TRBJ2-3; the D gene is possibly TRBD1 (5 bases). The V gene's germline CDR1 is SGHTA and CDR2 FQGTGA. The CDR3 loop spans 16 amino acids. Trimming removed 1 base at V and 1 base at J, with 12 bases between. CDR3 nucleotides: TGTGCCAGCAGCTTAAACCTAGGGGTCGGCACAGATACGCAGTATTTT. Translating it yields CASSLNLGVGTDTQYF.

The rearrangement joins TRBV2 to TRBJ1-5; possible D gene TRBD1, 5 bases. The germline V and J ends were trimmed by 11 bases and 7 bases, with 18 bases remaining between them. CDR1 is SNHLY, CDR2 FYNNEI, per germline. The CDR3 has 13 amino acids. CDR3 region: CAGKVGAGQPQHF. The CDR3 coding sequence is TGTGCCGGCAAGGTAGGGGCGGGACAGCCCCAGCATTTT.

This chain connects TRBV9 to TRBJ1-2; D remains unclear. Germline CDR1 is SGDLS and CDR2 is YYNGEE. V was clipped by 0 bases and J by 5 bases, with 8 bases between them. This CDR3 is 13 amino acids long. This CDR3 reads CASSVASRYGYTF. CDR3 nucleotide sequence: TGTGCCAGCAGCGTAGCTAGTAGGTATGGCTACACCTTC.

The genes are TRBV27 and TRBJ1-3; D is uncertain. From germline, CDR1 is MNHEY and CDR2 SMNVEV (reference sequence). The CDR3 covers 12 residues. Trimming took 3 bases from V and 4 from J, leaving 4 bases between them. The CDR3 reads CASSLGGNTIYF. Written as DNA, the CDR3 is TGTGCCAGCAGTTTGGGCGGAAACACCATATATTTT.

The chain has TRBV7-2 and TRBJ1-5, with D perhaps matching TRBD1 (6 bases). Trimming left V 7 bases short and J 4 bases short, with 17 bases between. Germline values: CDR1 SGHTA, CDR2 FQGNSA. The CDR3 has 15 residues. This CDR3 is CASTLAGTRNQPQHF. As DNA, the CDR3 is TGTGCCAGCACCCTCGCCGGGACAAGAAATCAGCCCCAGCATTTT.

This clone occurred once. The V gene is TRBV30, the J gene TRBJ2-7; possible D gene TRBD1, 5 bases. V lost 5 bases and J 7 bases, leaving 15 bases between the germline ends. CDR1 and CDR2 (germline): GTSNPN, SVGIG (reference sequence). The CDR3 covers 12 residues. CDR3 nucleotides: TGTGCCTGGGGTGGTAACAGGCGGGAGCAGTACTTC. Protein: CAWGGNRREQYF.

This sequence joins TRBV11-3 and TRBJ2-7, with 7 bases identical to TRBD1. The germline V gene encodes CDR1 SGHNT and CDR2 YENEEA. V lost 5 bases to trimming and J lost 0 bases; unmatched junction nucleotides: 7. The CDR3 has 15 residues. This chain's CDR3 is CASSPSTGSSYEQYF. As DNA, the CDR3 is TGTGCCAGCAGCCCATCGACAGGGAGCTCCTACGAGCAGTACTTC.

V gene TRBV4-3 combines with J gene TRBJ2-1, with D perhaps matching TRBD1 (6 bases). Per the germline V gene, CDR1 is LGHNA and CDR2 is YSLEER. The length of the CDR3 is 17 residues. Trimming left V 0 bases short and J 4 bases short, with 16 bases between. In DNA, the CDR3 is TGCGCCAGCAGCCAAGATCCCACAGGGCCTCTATACAATGAGCAGTTCTTC. Translating gives CASSQDPTGPLYNEQFF.